Presented here are 15 T cell receptor beta chains from one specimen sequenced in a study of shared clonotypes between healthy human individuals. Measured with immunoSEQ multiplex PCR; TCRdb has only the in-frame clones, and not every one. The sample shows 600,000 to 750,000 clones, about three quarters of them seen only once. Material for sequencing was memory CD4+ T cells sorted from blood. Subset given: CD45RA-negative fraction. These receptors came from a young woman in good health.

The table lists this clone with a few counts. This sample also contains other DNA sequences that code for the same CDR3. The genes are TRBV2 and TRBJ2-7; D is unclear. Germline V gives CDR1 SNHLY, CDR2 FYNNEI. V was trimmed by 9 bases and J by 2 bases, leaving 11 bases between them. This CDR3 has 12 amino acids. CDR3 DNA: TGTGCCAGTGGACGGATGACCTACGAGCAGTACTTC. As protein: CASGRMTYEQYF.

A few counts support this clone. The CDR3 DNA is TGTGCCAGCTCACCCAATTCTGCTGGAAACACCATATATTTT. This sequence encodes CASSPNSAGNTIYF. The V call is TRBV18, the J call TRBJ1-3; D remains unclear. V was cut by 3 bases and J by 2 bases, with 8 bases left in between. Germline assignment: CDR1 KGHSH and CDR2 LQKENI. The CDR3 length is 14 residues.

The V and J genes are TRBV19 and TRBJ1-5, with 8 bases lining up with TRBD1. CDR3 length: 13 residues. Germline values: CDR1 LNHDA, CDR2 SQIVND (reference sequence). Trimming took 5 bases from V and 7 from J; bases not matched to a gene: 4. The CDR3 DNA sequence: TGTGCCAGTAGTCAGACAGGGGAGCAGCCCCAGCATTTT. This gives the protein CASSQTGEQPQHF. The full variable domain, its missing parts supplied by reference TRBV19 and TRBJ1-5, is DGGITQSPKYLFRKEGQNVTLSCEQNLNHDAMYWYRQDPGQGLRLIYYSQIVNDFQKGDIAEGYSVSREKKESFPLTVTSAQKNPTAFYLCASSQTGEQPQHFGDGTRLSIL.

Here the CDR3 reads CASSPTGGDQPQHF. The CDR3 DNA reads TGCGCCAGCAGCCCGACAGGGGGCGATCAGCCCCAGCATTTT. V gene TRBV5-1 combines with J gene TRBJ1-5, with 10 bases that match TRBD1. The CDR3 runs to 14 residues. CDR1 SGHRS and CDR2 YFSETQ come from the germline V gene. V lost 4 bases, J lost 5 bases, and 3 bases stayed unmatched.

The rearrangement links TRBV2 to TRBJ1-5, with D hard to call. CDR1 and CDR2 (germline): SNHLY, FYNNEI. V was clipped by 8 bases and J by 0 bases, with 8 bases between them. The CDR3 extends over 13 amino acids. This chain's CDR3 is CASVGDSNQPQHF. CDR3 DNA sequence: TGTGCCAGCGTAGGCGATAGCAATCAGCCCCAGCATTTT. Drawing the rest from reference TRBV2 and TRBJ1-5, the complete variable domain is EPEVTQTPSHQVTQMGQEVILRCVPISNHLYFYWYRQILGQKVEFLVSFYNNEISEKSEIFDDQFSVERPDGSNFTLKIRSTKLEDSAMYFCASVGDSNQPQHFGDGTRLSIL.

The sample holds a few counts of this clone. The CDR3 region is CASSLMGTATWGYTF. The CDR3 DNA follows: TGTGCCAGCAGTTTGATGGGGACGGCAACCTGGGGCTACACCTTC. This chain links TRBV27 with TRBJ1-2; perhaps TRBD1 as D (5 bases). Germline CDR1 MNHEY, CDR2 SMNVEV (reference sequence). The CDR3 covers 15 residues. Trimming stripped 3 bases from V and 8 bases from J, with 19 bases between.

This chain joins TRBV11-3 and TRBJ2-2; 11 nucleotides match TRBD1. V shed 3 bases and J 5 bases; nucleotides not matched to a gene: 2. The CDR3 consists of 15 residues. Germline CDR1 SGHNT, CDR2 YENEEA. CDR3 nucleotides: TGTGCCAGCAGCTTGGACAGGGGGCGGACCGGGGAGCTGTTTTTT. It encodes CASSLDRGRTGELFF.

The rearrangement joins TRBV9 to TRBJ2-2; the D call may be TRBD1 or TRBD2 (5 bases each). V lost 5 bases and J 3 bases, leaving 17 bases between the germline ends. Looked up from germline, CDR1 is SGDLS and CDR2 is YYNGEE. This CDR3 has 16 residues. CDR3 sequence (DNA): TGTGCCAGCAGTCCTCCCGGACACGGGGACACCGGGGAGCTGTTTTTT. Translating it yields CASSPPGHGDTGELFF. Full variable domain (outside the CDR3, taken from reference TRBV9 and TRBJ2-2): DSGVTQTPKHLITATGQRVTLRCSPRSGDLSVYWYQQSLDQGLQFLIQYYNGEERAKGNILERFSAQQFPDLHSELNLSSLELGDSALYFCASSPPGHGDTGELFFGEGSRLTVL.

This chain connects TRBV6-1 to TRBJ2-5; D perhaps matches TRBD1 (6 bases). This CDR3 is 13 amino acids long. Trimming took off 8 bases at V and 11 bases at J, with 21 bases between the two ends. Germline V gene sequence: CDR1 MNHNS, CDR2 SASEGT. The CDR3 DNA is TGTGCCAGCCGGGACATCCCCCACCCCGGGCAGTACTTC. Translated: CASRDIPHPGQYF.

The rearrangement links TRBV2 to TRBJ2-1, with D hard to call. The germline V and J ends were trimmed by 5 bases and 8 bases, with 10 bases remaining between them. Germline-derived CDR1 and CDR2 are SNHLY and FYNNEI. The CDR3 spans 12 residues. CDR3: CASSRPFDEQFF. The CDR3 DNA is TGTGCCAGCAGTAGACCCTTCGATGAGCAGTTCTTC.

This clone has a handful of counts. Different DNA sequences within this sample yield the same CDR3. The gene calls are TRBV11-2 and TRBJ2-5; tentatively, D is TRBD2 (5 bases). There are 13 residues in the CDR3. V was pared by 6 bases and J by 5 bases, with 13 bases between. Germline lookup yields CDR1 SGHAT and CDR2 FQNNGV. The chain's CDR3 is CASSLGEWETQYF. Here the CDR3 DNA reads TGTGCCAGCAGTCTTGGGGAGTGGGAGACCCAGTACTTC.

The V call is TRBV14, the J call TRBJ2-7, with 7 bases matching TRBD2. With 4 bases clipped from V and 7 bases from J, the junction kept 13 bases outside the gene matches. This CDR3 is 15 amino acids long. In germline, CDR1 is SGHDN, CDR2 FVKESK. In DNA form, the CDR3 reads TGTGCCAGCAGCCGCCGAAAAAGCGGGATTGGTGAGCAGTACTTC. It specifies CASSRRKSGIGEQYF.

The V call is TRBV7-1, the J call TRBJ1-2, with D tentatively TRBD1 (5 bases). TRBV7-1 is noted as an ORF with a role that remains uncertain. This CDR3 has 13 amino acids. V was pared by 4 bases and J by 7 bases, with 13 bases between. The CDR3 spells CASSFPGRLGYTF. In DNA, the CDR3 is TGTGCCAGCAGCTTTCCAGGGAGACTTGGCTACACCTTC.

The chain carries TRBV29-1 and TRBJ2-7; 8 bases are a match to TRBD2. The V gene's germline CDR1 is SQVTM and CDR2 ANQGSEA. The CDR3 totals 13 residues. Losses at the gene ends were 4 bases for V and 2 bases for J; bases not matched to a gene: 4. The CDR3 nucleotides read TGCAGCGTTGGCGGGGGGTCGACCTACGAGCAGTACTTC. Translation gives CSVGGGSTYEQYF.

Ten or more counts support this clone. Other DNA variants within this sample encode the same CDR3. The V gene is TRBV20-1, the J gene TRBJ2-3; no clear D gene. Germline V lookup: CDR1 DFQATT, CDR2 SNEGSKA (reference sequence). V was trimmed by 5 bases and J by 2 bases, leaving 5 bases between them. CDR3 length: 11 amino acids. The CDR3 reads CSARSTDTQYF. Written as DNA, the CDR3 is TGCAGTGCTCGGTCCACAGATACGCAGTATTTT.